The 32 T cell receptor beta chains below all came from one sample that was sequenced in a study of blood T cell repertoires in COVID-19. Generated by immunoSEQ multiplex PCR, the TCRdb table keeps only in-frame clones and is missing some. The table includes 300,000 to 450,000 clones, around 87% detected once. The sequencing input was PBMCs or T cells enriched from blood (not recorded which). Receptors originate from a man in his late teens or twenties who had recovered from COVID-19.

The chain joins TRBV28 to TRBJ2-7; TRBD1 is a possible D gene (6 bases). The CDR3 runs 16 residues. Germline V gene lookup returns CDR1 MDHEN and CDR2 SYDVKM. V dropped 4 bases and J dropped 2 bases, with 18 bases sitting between them. The CDR3 DNA is TGTGCCAGCAGTTACCCGCGGACAGCCGTTACCTACGAGCAGTACTTC. Translated: CASSYPRTAVTYEQYF.

CDR3 in amino acids: CANYRGNTEAFF. The CDR3 nucleotides read TGTGCCAACTACAGGGGGAACACTGAAGCTTTCTTT. J is TRBJ1-1 and V is TRBV21-1; TRBD1 is the table's D call and was not checked against the DNA. TRBV21-1 is recorded as a pseudogene. The CDR3 length is 12 residues.

This rearrangement joins TRBV5-6 to TRBJ2-7; a possible D gene is TRBD1 (5 bases). The ends were cut back, 1 base at V and 2 bases at J, with 16 bases in the middle. This CDR3 has 16 amino acids. The V gene's germline CDR1 is SGHDT and CDR2 YYEEEE. The CDR3 sequence: CASSLFQGQRPYEQYF. Written as DNA, the CDR3 is TGTGCCAGCAGCTTGTTCCAGGGCCAGAGGCCCTACGAGCAGTACTTC.

The chain links TRBV18 to TRBJ2-3; 7 nucleotides align to TRBD2. The CDR3 loop spans 16 amino acids. CDR1 and CDR2 (germline): KGHSH, LQKENI. V dropped 4 bases and J dropped 2; count of bases not matched to a gene: 9. CDR3 loop: CASSLSTSSSTDTQYF. The CDR3 DNA follows: TGTGCCAGCTCACTCTCGACTAGCAGCTCCACAGATACGCAGTATTTT.

This chain joins TRBV11-3 and TRBJ2-4, with 8 bases that match TRBD1. This CDR3 has 17 residues. V shed 3 bases and J 2 bases; nucleotides not matched to a gene: 9. Germline V gene sequence: CDR1 SGHNT, CDR2 YENEEA. CDR3 in amino acids: CASSFWAGGSTKNIQYF. In DNA form, the CDR3 reads TGTGCCAGCAGCTTTTGGGCAGGGGGCTCGACCAAAAACATTCAGTACTTC.

The V and J genes are TRBV6-5 and TRBJ1-1; D remains ambiguous. V lost 0 bases and J lost 1, with 6 bases in between. The CDR3 sequence is 14 residues long. Looked up from germline, CDR1 is MNHEY and CDR2 is SVGAGI. The CDR3 DNA is TGTGCCAGCAGTTACTCCAACAAGAACACTGAAGCTTTCTTT. Residues: CASSYSNKNTEAFF.

The rearrangement joins TRBV7-8 to TRBJ2-7; D is possibly TRBD2 (5 bases). The CDR3 consists of 12 residues. CDR1 and CDR2 from the germline V gene are SGHVS and FQNEAQ. V was trimmed by 7 bases and J by 6 bases, leaving 13 bases between them. The CDR3 region has the DNA TGTGCCAGCACCTCCGGGATGTCCGAGCAGTACTTC. Protein sequence: CASTSGMSEQYF. Based on the CDR3 plus reference TRBV7-8 and TRBJ2-7, the full variable domain is GAGVSQSPRYKVAKRGQDVALRCDPISGHVSLFWYQQALGQGPEFLTYFQNEAQLDKSGLPSDRFFAERPEGSVSTLKIQRTQQEDSAVYLCASTSGMSEQYFGPGTRLTVT.

The rearrangement joins TRBV7-9 to TRBJ1-2; 8 bases line up with TRBD1. This CDR3 has 14 residues. The germline V gene encodes CDR1 SEHNR and CDR2 FQNEAQ (reference sequence). V gave up 10 bases and J gave up 4 bases; unmatched junction bases: 11. The CDR3 loop reads CATGVGQGSYGYTF. CDR3 in DNA: TGTGCCACGGGGGTAGGACAGGGATCCTATGGCTACACCTTC.

CDR3 sequence: CASSLRGRGQETQYF. The CDR3 region has the DNA TGTGCCAGCAGTTTACGCGGGAGGGGCCAAGAGACCCAGTACTTC. V and J are TRBV28 and TRBJ2-5, with TRBD2 identical over 9 bases. The CDR3 is made up of 15 amino acids. The germline V gene encodes CDR1 MDHEN and CDR2 SYDVKM. V was pared by 2 bases and J by 1 base, with 2 bases of the junction left unmatched.

In its sample, this clone was seen a few times. The CDR3 is CASSQEPGGLYEQYF. The CDR3 region has the DNA TGCGCCAGCAGCCAAGAACCGGGGGGCCTTTACGAGCAGTACTTC. V and J are TRBV4-1 and TRBJ2-7; a weak D match, TRBD2 (7 bases). V was trimmed by 0 bases and J by 4 bases, leaving 13 bases between them. Germline-derived CDR1 and CDR2 are MGHRA and YSYEKL. CDR3 length: 15 amino acids.

The chain uses TRBV7-9 and TRBJ1-1, with 7 bases fitting TRBD1. Germline loops: CDR1 SEHNR, CDR2 FQNEAQ (reference sequence). V shed 2 bases, J shed 5 bases, and the junction held 8 bases outside the gene matches. There are 15 residues in the CDR3. This chain's CDR3 is CASSLRSGGMTEAFF. The DNA of the CDR3 is TGTGCCAGCAGCTTAAGGTCAGGGGGTATGACTGAAGCTTTCTTT.

The rearrangement joins TRBV19 to TRBJ1-2; the match to TRBD1 covers 8 bases. V was pared by 3 bases and J by 4 bases, with 10 bases of the junction left unmatched. The CDR3 totals 16 residues. Germline CDR1 is LNHDA and CDR2 is SQIVND (reference sequence). Written as DNA, the CDR3 is TGTGCCAGTAGTATGACCAGGGGGCTACTCTTCTATGGCTACACCTTC. As protein: CASSMTRGLLFYGYTF. Complete variable domain (other parts from reference TRBV19 and TRBJ1-2): DGGITQSPKYLFRKEGQNVTLSCEQNLNHDAMYWYRQDPGQGLRLIYYSQIVNDFQKGDIAEGYSVSREKKESFPLTVTSAQKNPTAFYLCASSMTRGLLFYGYTFGSGTRLTVV.

J is TRBJ2-1 and V is TRBV4-1; D unresolved. The CDR3 extends over 16 amino acids. V lost 1 base to trimming and J lost 3 bases, with 13 bases between them. Per germline, CDR1 MGHRA and CDR2 YSYEKL. The CDR3 coding sequence is TGCGCCAGCAGCCAAGTCGACATGATCAGCTACAATGAGCAGTTCTTC. Translated: CASSQVDMISYNEQFF.

The V call is TRBV7-9, the J call TRBJ2-5; 12 bases align to TRBD1. Germline lookup yields CDR1 SEHNR and CDR2 FQNEAQ (reference sequence). V lost 1 base and J lost 2; bases outside the gene matches: 5. CDR3 length: 17 amino acids. DNA for the CDR3: TGTGCCAGCAGCTTAGGGGACAGGGGGCGTATTCAAGAGACCCAGTACTTC. This translates into CASSLGDRGRIQETQYF.

This clone has just one count. The gene calls are TRBV6-6 and TRBJ1-1, with D hard to call. V was clipped by 3 bases and J by 7 bases, with 12 bases between them. The germline CDR1 and CDR2 sequences are MNHNY and SVGAGI (reference sequence). The CDR3 loop spans 13 amino acids. For the CDR3, the DNA is TGTGCCAGCAGTTATAGCCCCGAGGGTGAAGCTTTCTTT. It yields the protein CASSYSPEGEAFF.

The chain has TRBV5-4 and TRBJ2-3, with TRBD2 matching over 7 bases. V was pared by 3 bases and J by 5 bases, with 6 bases of the junction left unmatched. This CDR3 is 14 amino acids long. Germline values: CDR1 SGHNT, CDR2 YYREEE (reference sequence). CDR3 loop: CASSSAGEGDTQYF. CDR3 DNA: TGTGCCAGCAGCTCGGCGGGAGAGGGAGATACGCAGTATTTT.

The rearrangement uses TRBV1 and TRBJ1-5; the DNA was not used to check the table's D call, TRBD1. TRBV1 is a known pseudogene. The CDR3 has 18 residues. The CDR3 loop reads CTSSQPLVGGYSNQPQHF. For the CDR3, the DNA is TGCACCAGCAGCCAACCCCTTGTAGGGGGCTATAGCAATCAGCCCCAGCATTTT.

The V call is TRBV19, the J call TRBJ2-5, with 7 nucleotides matching TRBD2. The germline V gene encodes CDR1 LNHDA and CDR2 SQIVND (reference sequence). The CDR3 contains 16 residues. Trimming cost V 2 bases and J 5 bases; bases outside gene matches: 11. The CDR3 loop reads CASSISTGGGRETQYF. The CDR3 region has the DNA TGTGCCAGTAGTATATCGACGGGAGGAGGCCGGGAGACCCAGTACTTC.

This rearrangement joins TRBV28 to TRBJ2-1, with 7 bases aligning to TRBD2. J lost 7 bases, V lost 6 bases, and 12 bases had no gene match. Germline values: CDR1 MDHEN, CDR2 SYDVKM. This CDR3 is 15 amino acids long. In nucleotides, the CDR3 is TGTGCCAGCAGGCCCGCGGGGGAGGGGTGGAATGAGCAGTTCTTC. Residues: CASRPAGEGWNEQFF.

CDR3 sequence (DNA): TGTGCCAGCAGCGTAGGCCTCCAACAGGGCTTCGAGCAGTACTTC. Amino acids: CASSVGLQQGFEQYF. This chain connects TRBV9 to TRBJ2-7, with D maybe TRBD1 (6 bases). Germline values: CDR1 SGDLS, CDR2 YYNGEE. The CDR3 covers 15 residues. The ends were cut back, 0 bases at V and 6 bases at J, with 16 bases in the middle.

The rearrangement uses TRBV19 and TRBJ1-2; the D is unclear. Trimming removed 5 bases from V and 4 bases from J, with 14 bases in between. This CDR3 spans 14 amino acids. Germline CDR1 and CDR2: LNHDA and SQIVND (reference sequence). CDR3 in amino acids: CASSAAAASYGYTF. In nucleotides, the CDR3 is TGTGCCAGTAGTGCCGCCGCGGCCTCCTATGGCTACACCTTC.

The genes are TRBV11-2 and TRBJ1-2, with no clear D. The V end lost 1 base, the J end lost 8 bases, and 14 bases lay between the germline ends. The germline gives CDR1 SGHAT, CDR2 FQNNGV. CDR3 size: 14 residues. CDR3 residues: CASSLARGGGGYTF. CDR3 coding DNA: TGTGCCAGCAGCTTAGCACGGGGAGGTGGGGGCTACACCTTC.

The chain carries TRBV7-3 and TRBJ1-3, with D perhaps matching TRBD1 (5 bases). This CDR3 comprises 13 residues. Germline V CDR1 and CDR2: SGHTA, FQGTGA. V gave up 8 bases and J gave up 0 bases, with 8 bases separating them. In DNA form, the CDR3 reads TGTGCCAGCGGGGCAGGCTCTGGAAACACCATATATTTT. This sequence encodes CASGAGSGNTIYF.

The chain joins TRBV9 to TRBJ2-3, with 7 bases fitting TRBD2. There are 17 residues in the CDR3. V dropped 3 bases and J dropped 4; count of bases not matched to a gene: 14. Looked up from germline, CDR1 is SGDLS and CDR2 is YYNGEE. Here the CDR3 reads CASSAPHGGGPSDTQYF. In DNA form, the CDR3 reads TGTGCCAGCAGCGCCCCTCATGGGGGAGGGCCCTCAGATACGCAGTATTTT. The entire variable domain, with the rest obtained from reference TRBV9 and TRBJ2-3, is as follows: DSGVTQTPKHLITATGQRVTLRCSPRSGDLSVYWYQQSLDQGLQFLIQYYNGEERAKGNILERFSAQQFPDLHSELNLSSLELGDSALYFCASSAPHGGGPSDTQYFGPGTRLTVL.

The chain uses TRBV18 and TRBJ2-3; the match to TRBD2 covers 7 bases. The CDR3 spans 16 residues. J was trimmed by 4 bases and V by 2 bases; bases with no gene match: 9. Germline V CDR1 and CDR2: KGHSH, LQKENI. CDR3 sequence: CASSPSAGVISDTQYF. The CDR3 region has the DNA TGTGCCAGCTCACCAAGTGCGGGAGTTATCTCAGATACGCAGTATTTT.

This sequence joins TRBV7-2 and TRBJ2-1; no definite D call. Trimming removed 5 bases at V and 1 base at J, with 9 bases between. CDR1 and CDR2 from the germline V gene are SGHTA and FQGNSA. This CDR3 is built from 14 residues. The CDR3 DNA reads as TGTGCCAGCAGCCTCCTAAGATCCTACAATGAGCAGTTCTTC. This encodes CASSLLRSYNEQFF. The full variable domain, completed using reference TRBV7-2 and TRBJ2-1, is GAGVSQSPSNKVTEKGKDVELRCDPISGHTALYWYRQSLGQGLEFLIYFQGNSAPDKSGLPSDRFSAERTGGSVSTLTIQRTQQEDSAVYLCASSLLRSYNEQFFGPGTRLTVL.

The chain uses TRBV4-2 and TRBJ2-1; 11 bases are shared with TRBD1. The CDR3 covers 16 residues. The V gene's germline CDR1 is LGHNA and CDR2 YNFKEQ. The junction had 6 bases not matched to a gene; V was cut back by 0 bases and J by 8 bases. The DNA of the CDR3 is TGTGCCAGCAGCCAAGATGGGACAGGGGGTCCGGATGAGCAGTTCTTC. This sequence encodes CASSQDGTGGPDEQFF.

This clone was seen only a few times. The CDR3 protein is CASSEGCGGNTIYF. In nucleotides, the CDR3 is TGCGCCAGCAGTGAGGGGTGCGGTGGAAACACCATATATTTT. The genes are TRBV10-1 and TRBJ1-3; D is ambiguous. V was cut by 2 bases and J by 3 bases, with 8 bases left in between. The CDR3 contains 14 residues. CDR1 WNHNN and CDR2 SYGVQD come from the germline V gene (reference sequence).

The V and J genes are TRBV28 and TRBJ2-7; TRBD1 matches at 7 bases. CDR1 and CDR2 (germline): MDHEN, SYDVKM. Trimming cost V 8 bases and J 5 bases; bases outside gene matches: 6. CDR3 size: 12 residues. The CDR3 bases are TGTGCCAGCCGAGAGACAGGGAACGAGCAGTACTTC. It yields the protein CASRETGNEQYF.

This chain connects TRBV5-6 to TRBJ2-4; 7 nucleotides align to TRBD1. The V segment lost 0 bases and the J segment 5 bases; nucleotides outside the gene matches: 2. The CDR3 is made up of 14 amino acids. From germline, CDR1 is SGHDT and CDR2 YYEEEE. The CDR3: CASSLVGTENIQYF. As DNA, the CDR3 is TGTGCCAGCAGCTTGGTGGGGACAGAAAACATTCAGTACTTC.

The chain is built from TRBV2 and TRBJ2-3, with a weak D call TRBD1 (6 bases). Trimming cost V 10 bases and J 2 bases, with 13 bases left between them. This CDR3 has 13 amino acids. CDR1 is SNHLY, CDR2 FYNNEI, per germline. The CDR3: CATIGQPTDTQYF. CDR3 coding DNA: TGTGCCACCATTGGACAGCCCACAGATACGCAGTATTTT.

The V gene is TRBV18, the J gene TRBJ2-2; D perhaps matches TRBD1 (6 bases). There are 16 residues in the CDR3. Germline-derived CDR1 and CDR2 are KGHSH and LQKENI. Deletions cut 1 base from V and 4 bases from J, with 13 bases between. CDR3 sequence (DNA): TGTGCCAGCTCACCACTAGATCCAGGGGTCACCGGGGAGCTGTTTTTT. Its translation: CASSPLDPGVTGELFF.